These T cell receptor beta chains were read from a single sample in a study of T cell responses to AZD1222 COVID-19 vaccine. The method was immunoSEQ multiplex PCR; TCRdb's version includes in-frame clones alone and lacks a portion of them. This table holds 90,000 to 100,000 clones, 85% found once. This specimen was peripheral blood, taken 28 days after the second AZD1222 dose. The source is an adult who received the AZD1222 COVID-19 vaccine. Both conserved end residues are part of each CDR3. Fields, in order: D gene, V gene, clone size, J gene, CDR3 DNA, CDR3 protein. The D gene is left open where the match is weak. Not all rows give a size; the values are once, few, many and, for expanded clones, a class.

>NA|TRBV9|NA|TRBJ2-6
TGTGCCAGCAGCCGAAGACCGGGACGAACTGGGGCCAACGTCCTGACTTTC
CASSRRPGRTGANVLTF
>TRBD2|TRBV4-1|NA|TRBJ2-7
TGCGCCAGCAGCGGCGGGAGGGCCGGGTACGAGCAGTACTTC
CASSGGRAGYEQYF
>NA|TRBV4-3|NA|TRBJ2-7
TGCGCCAGCAGCCCTGTAAGGGAATCCTACGAGCAGTACTTC
CASSPVRESYEQYF
>NA|TRBV5-6|NA|TRBJ2-7
TGTGCCAGCGAAACTAGTTTACCCTACGAGCAGTACTTC
CASETSLPYEQYF
>TRBD2|TRBV5-4|NA|TRBJ2-2
TGTGCCAGCAGCGCGGGACTAGCCGGGGAGCTGTTTTTT
CASSAGLAGELFF
>TRBD2|TRBV7-2|NA|TRBJ2-7
TGTGCCAGCAGCTTAGTCGCGGGAGTAGGGGAGCAGTACTTC
CASSLVAGVGEQYF
>NA|TRBV6-4|NA|TRBJ2-1
TGTGCCAGCAGTAAGATTGGCTCCTACAATGAGCAGTTCTTC
CASSKIGSYNEQFF
>NA|TRBV27|NA|TRBJ2-3
TGTGCCAGCAGTTTATCGCCGGGGTGGGATACGCAGTATTTT
CASSLSPGWDTQYF
>TRBD2|TRBV4-3|NA|TRBJ2-3
TGCGCCAGCAGCCAAGATCGCGGGAGAGTCACAGATACGCAGTATTTT
CASSQDRGRVTDTQYF
>NA|TRBV2|few|TRBJ2-3
TGTGCCAGCAGTGGGATAAGAGATACGCAGTATTTT
CASSGIRDTQYF
>NA|TRBV25-1|NA|TRBJ1-2
TGTGCCAGCAGTGACAGGGGACGAGGGTATGGCTACACCTTC
CASSDRGRGYGYTF
>NA|TRBV6-2/TRBV6-3|NA|TRBJ2-5
TGTGCCAGCAGTTATGTGGGAGAAGAGACCCAGTACTTC
CASSYVGEETQYF
>TRBD1|TRBV5-4|NA|TRBJ2-3
TGTGCCAGCAGCTCGCCGGGCTGGGACAGGTCCACAGATACGCAGTATTTT
CASSSPGWDRSTDTQYF